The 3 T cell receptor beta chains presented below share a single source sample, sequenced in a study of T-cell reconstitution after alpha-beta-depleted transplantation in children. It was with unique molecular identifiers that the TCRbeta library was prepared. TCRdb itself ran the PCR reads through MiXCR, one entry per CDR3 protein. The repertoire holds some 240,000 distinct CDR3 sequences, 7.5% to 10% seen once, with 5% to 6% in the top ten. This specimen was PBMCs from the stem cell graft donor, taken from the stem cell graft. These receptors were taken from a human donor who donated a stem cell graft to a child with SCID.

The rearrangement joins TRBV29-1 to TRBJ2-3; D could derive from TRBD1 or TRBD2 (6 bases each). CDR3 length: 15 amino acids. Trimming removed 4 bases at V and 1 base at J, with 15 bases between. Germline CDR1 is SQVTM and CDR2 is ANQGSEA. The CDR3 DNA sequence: TGCAGCGTTGCCGGGGCGGAGGGGGGCACAGATACGCAGTATTTT. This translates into CSVAGAEGGTDTQYF.

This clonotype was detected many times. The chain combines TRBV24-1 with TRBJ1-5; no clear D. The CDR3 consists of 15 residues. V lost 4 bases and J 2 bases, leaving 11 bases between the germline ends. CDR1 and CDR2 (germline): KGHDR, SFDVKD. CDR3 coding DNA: TGTGCCACCAGTGAATCGTCTCGGGGCAATCAGCCCCAGCATTTT. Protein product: CATSESSRGNQPQHF.

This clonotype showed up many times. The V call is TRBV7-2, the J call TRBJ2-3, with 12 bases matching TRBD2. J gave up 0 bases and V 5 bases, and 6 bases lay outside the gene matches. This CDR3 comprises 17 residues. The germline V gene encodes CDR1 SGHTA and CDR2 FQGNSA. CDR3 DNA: TGTGCCAGCAGCCTGTGGACTAGCGGGACTAGCACAGATACGCAGTATTTT. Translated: CASSLWTSGTSTDTQYF. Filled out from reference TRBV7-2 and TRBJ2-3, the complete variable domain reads GAGVSQSPSNKVTEKGKDVELRCDPISGHTALYWYRQSLGQGLEFLIYFQGNSAPDKSGLPSDRFSAERTGGSVSTLTIQRTQQEDSAVYLCASSLWTSGTSTDTQYFGPGTRLTVL.